Reported below is one TCR beta chain. The CDR3 sequence is 15 residues long. Germline V lookup: CDR1 SEHNR, CDR2 FQNEAQ (reference sequence). V lost 5 bases to trimming and J lost 5 bases; unmatched junction nucleotides: 11. TCRdb's copy holds only in-frame clones and misses some; the assay was immunoSEQ multiplex PCR. This table holds fewer than 300,000 clones, about four fifths found once. The sample belongs to a study of blood T cell repertoires in COVID-19. Study-level information: The cDNA or gDNA used as material had been derived from T cells, B-cell-depleted T cells, or PBMCs.

This chain uses TRBV7-9 with TRBJ2-5; TRBD1 matches 7 bases. The sample consisted of peripheral blood. The receptor was isolated from a person aged 70 to 80 with COVID-19, enrolled during active disease. CDR3: CASSLRQGIVETQYF. CDR3 DNA sequence: TGTGCCAGCAGCCTACGACAGGGAATCGTGGAGACCCAGTACTTC.